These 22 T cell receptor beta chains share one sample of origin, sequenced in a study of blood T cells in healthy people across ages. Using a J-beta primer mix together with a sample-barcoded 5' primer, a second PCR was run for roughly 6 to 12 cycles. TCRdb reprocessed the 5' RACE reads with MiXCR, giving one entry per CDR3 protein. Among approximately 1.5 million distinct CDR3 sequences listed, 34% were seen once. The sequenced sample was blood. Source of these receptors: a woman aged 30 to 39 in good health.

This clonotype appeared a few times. The chain's CDR3 is CASRTSDRGHGYTF. The CDR3 DNA sequence: TGTGCCAGCAGGACCTCGGACAGGGGGCATGGCTACACCTTC. This chain uses TRBV2 with TRBJ1-2, with 11 nucleotides matching TRBD1. Germline CDR1 reads SNHLY; CDR2 reads FYNNEI. V gave up 6 bases and J gave up 6 bases; unmatched junction bases: 6. The CDR3 is 14 residues long.

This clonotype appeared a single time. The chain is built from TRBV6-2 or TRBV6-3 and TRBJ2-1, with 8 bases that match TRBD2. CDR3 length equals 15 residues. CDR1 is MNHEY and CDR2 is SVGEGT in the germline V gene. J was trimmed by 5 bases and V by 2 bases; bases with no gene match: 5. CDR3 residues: CASSYRQAGDNEQFF. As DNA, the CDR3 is TGTGCCAGCAGTTACCGCCAAGCGGGGGACAATGAGCAGTTCTTC.

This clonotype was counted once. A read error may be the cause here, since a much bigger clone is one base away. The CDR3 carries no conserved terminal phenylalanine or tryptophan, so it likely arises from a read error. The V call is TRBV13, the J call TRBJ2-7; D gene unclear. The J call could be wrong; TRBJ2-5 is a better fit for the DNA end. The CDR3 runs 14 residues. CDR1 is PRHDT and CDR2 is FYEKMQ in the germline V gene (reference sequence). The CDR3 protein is CASSLGLNFETQYL. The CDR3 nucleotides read TGTGCCAGCAGCTTAGGCCTCAATTTCGAGACCCAGTACTTA.

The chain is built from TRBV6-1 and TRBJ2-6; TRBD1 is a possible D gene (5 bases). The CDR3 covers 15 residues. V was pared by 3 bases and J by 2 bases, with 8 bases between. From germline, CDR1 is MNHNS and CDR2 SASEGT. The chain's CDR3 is CASSESRAGANVLTF. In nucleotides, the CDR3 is TGTGCCAGCAGTGAGAGCAGGGCTGGGGCCAACGTCCTGACTTTC.

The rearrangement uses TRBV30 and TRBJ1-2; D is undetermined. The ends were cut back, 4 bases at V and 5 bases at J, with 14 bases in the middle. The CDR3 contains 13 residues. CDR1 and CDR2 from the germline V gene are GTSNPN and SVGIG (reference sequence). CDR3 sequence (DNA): TGTGCCTGGAACAGCCTTTTCTCTTATGGCTACACCTTC. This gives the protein CAWNSLFSYGYTF.

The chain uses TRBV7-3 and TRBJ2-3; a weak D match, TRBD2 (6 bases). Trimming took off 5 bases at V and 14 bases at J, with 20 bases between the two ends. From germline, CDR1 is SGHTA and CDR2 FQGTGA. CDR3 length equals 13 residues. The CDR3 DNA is TGTGCCAGCAGCCCTTCCGGGAGAGGCAAGAGGTATTTT. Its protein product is CASSPSGRGKRYF. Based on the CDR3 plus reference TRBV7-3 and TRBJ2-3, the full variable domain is GAGVSQTPSNKVTEKGKYVELRCDPISGHTALYWYRQSLGQGPEFLIYFQGTGAADDSGLPNDRFFAVRPEGSVSTLKIQRTERGDSAVYLCASSPSGRGKRYFGPGTRLTVL.

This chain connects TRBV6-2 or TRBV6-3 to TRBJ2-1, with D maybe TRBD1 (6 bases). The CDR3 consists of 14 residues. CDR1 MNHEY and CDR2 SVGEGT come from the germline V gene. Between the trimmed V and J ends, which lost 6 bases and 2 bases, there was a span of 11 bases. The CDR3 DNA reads TGTGCCAGCAGGGCCCAGGGGCCCTACAATGAGCAGTTCTTC. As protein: CASRAQGPYNEQFF.

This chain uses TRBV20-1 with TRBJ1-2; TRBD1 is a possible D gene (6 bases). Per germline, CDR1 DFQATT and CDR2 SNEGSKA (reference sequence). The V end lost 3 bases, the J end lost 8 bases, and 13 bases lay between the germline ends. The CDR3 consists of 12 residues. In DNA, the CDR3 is TGCAGTGCTAGCGGTAACAGGGACGGCTACACCTTC. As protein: CSASGNRDGYTF.

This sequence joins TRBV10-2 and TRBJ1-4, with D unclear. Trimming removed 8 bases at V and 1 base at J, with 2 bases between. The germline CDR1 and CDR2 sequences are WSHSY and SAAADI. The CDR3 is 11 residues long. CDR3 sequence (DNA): TGCGCCAGCCTAACTAATGAAAAACTGTTTTTT. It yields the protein CASLTNEKLFF.

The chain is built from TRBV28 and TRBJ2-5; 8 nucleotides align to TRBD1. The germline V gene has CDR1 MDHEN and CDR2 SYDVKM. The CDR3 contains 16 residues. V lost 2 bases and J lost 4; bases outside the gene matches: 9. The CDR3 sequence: CASSLPIRGLGETQYF. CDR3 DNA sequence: TGTGCCAGCAGTTTACCAATCAGGGGGCTAGGAGAGACCCAGTACTTC.

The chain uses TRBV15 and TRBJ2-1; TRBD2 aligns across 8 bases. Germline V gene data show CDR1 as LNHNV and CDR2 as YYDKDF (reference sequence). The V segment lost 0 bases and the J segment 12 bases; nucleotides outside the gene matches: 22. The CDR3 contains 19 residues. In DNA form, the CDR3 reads TGTGCCACCAGCAGAGATCTGATAGCGGGAACTTTCTTCGGCTTGAGGCAGTTCTTC. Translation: CATSRDLIAGTFFGLRQFF.

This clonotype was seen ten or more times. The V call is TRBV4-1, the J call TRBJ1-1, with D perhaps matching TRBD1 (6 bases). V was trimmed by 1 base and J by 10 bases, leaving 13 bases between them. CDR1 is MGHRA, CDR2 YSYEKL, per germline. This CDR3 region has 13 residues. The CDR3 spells CASSQGRAGAAFF. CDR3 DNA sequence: TGCGCCAGCAGCCAAGGTCGGGCAGGGGCAGCTTTCTTT.

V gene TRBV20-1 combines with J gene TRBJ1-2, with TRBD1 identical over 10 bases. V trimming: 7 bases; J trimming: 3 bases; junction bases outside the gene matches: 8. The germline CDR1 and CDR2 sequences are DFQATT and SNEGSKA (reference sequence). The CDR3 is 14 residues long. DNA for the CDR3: TGCAGTGTAAGGGGGACAGGGGAGGACTATGGCTACACCTTC. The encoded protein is CSVRGTGEDYGYTF.

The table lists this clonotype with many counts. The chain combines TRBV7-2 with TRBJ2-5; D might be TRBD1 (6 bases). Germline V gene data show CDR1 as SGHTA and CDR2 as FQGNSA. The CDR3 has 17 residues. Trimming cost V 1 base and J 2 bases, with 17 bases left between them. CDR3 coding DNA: TGTGCCAGCAGCTTAGGGGGGCTAGCCCCCCGGCAAGAGACCCAGTACTTC. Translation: CASSLGGLAPRQETQYF.

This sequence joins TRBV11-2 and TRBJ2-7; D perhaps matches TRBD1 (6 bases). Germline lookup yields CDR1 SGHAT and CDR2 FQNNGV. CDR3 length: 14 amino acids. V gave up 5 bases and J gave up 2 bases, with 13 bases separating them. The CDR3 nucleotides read TGTGCCAGCAGCCACGGTAGGGGGACCTACGAGCAGTACTTC. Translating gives CASSHGRGTYEQYF. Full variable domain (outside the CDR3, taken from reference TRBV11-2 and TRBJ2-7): EAGVAQSPRYKIIEKRQSVAFWCNPISGHATLYWYQQILGQGPKLLIQFQNNGVVDDSQLPKDRFSAERLKGVDSTLKIQPAKLEDSAVYLCASSHGRGTYEQYFGPGTRLTVT.

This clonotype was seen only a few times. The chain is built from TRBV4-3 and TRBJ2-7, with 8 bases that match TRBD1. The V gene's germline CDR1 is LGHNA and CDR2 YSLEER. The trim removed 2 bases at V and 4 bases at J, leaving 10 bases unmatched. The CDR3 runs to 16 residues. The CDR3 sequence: CASSQSMGDRSYEQYF. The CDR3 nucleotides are TGCGCCAGCAGCCAATCCATGGGGGACAGGAGTTACGAGCAGTACTTC.

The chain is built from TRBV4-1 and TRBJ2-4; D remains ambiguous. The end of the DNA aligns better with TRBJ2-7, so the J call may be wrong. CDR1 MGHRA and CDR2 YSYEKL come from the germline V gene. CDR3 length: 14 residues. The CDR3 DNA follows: TGCGCCAGCAGCCCCGCGAAGGGTTCTTACGAGCAGTACTTC. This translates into CASSPAKGSYEQYF.

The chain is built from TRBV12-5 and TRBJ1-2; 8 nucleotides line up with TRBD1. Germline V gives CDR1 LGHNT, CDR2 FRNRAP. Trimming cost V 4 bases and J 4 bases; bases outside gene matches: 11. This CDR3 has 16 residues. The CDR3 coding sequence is TGTGCTAGTGGTTCCCGCTCAGGGGGCTTTATCTATGGCTACACCTTC. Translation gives CASGSRSGGFIYGYTF.

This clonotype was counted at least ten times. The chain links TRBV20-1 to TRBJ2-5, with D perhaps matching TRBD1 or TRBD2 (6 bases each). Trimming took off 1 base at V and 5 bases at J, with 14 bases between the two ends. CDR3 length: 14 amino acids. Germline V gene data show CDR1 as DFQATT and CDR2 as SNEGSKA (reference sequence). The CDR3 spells CSARGGAQGETQYF. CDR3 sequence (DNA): TGCAGTGCTAGAGGGGGGGCTCAAGGGGAGACCCAGTACTTC.

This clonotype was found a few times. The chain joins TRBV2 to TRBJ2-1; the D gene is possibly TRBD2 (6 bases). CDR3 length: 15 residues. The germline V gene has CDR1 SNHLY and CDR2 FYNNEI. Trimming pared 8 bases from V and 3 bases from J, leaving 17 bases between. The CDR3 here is CASGGETYYYNEQFF. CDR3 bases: TGTGCCAGCGGAGGGGAAACATATTACTACAATGAGCAGTTCTTC.

In DNA, the CDR3 is TGTGCCAGCAGTACTCCCGGACGGAGGATCTATGGCTACACCTTC. The encoded protein is CASSTPGRRIYGYTF. V is TRBV6-6 and J is TRBJ1-2; D ambiguous. The length of the CDR3 is 15 residues. Germline V CDR1 and CDR2: MNHNY, SVGAGI (reference sequence). The V end lost 5 bases, the J end lost 4 bases, and 17 bases lay between the germline ends.

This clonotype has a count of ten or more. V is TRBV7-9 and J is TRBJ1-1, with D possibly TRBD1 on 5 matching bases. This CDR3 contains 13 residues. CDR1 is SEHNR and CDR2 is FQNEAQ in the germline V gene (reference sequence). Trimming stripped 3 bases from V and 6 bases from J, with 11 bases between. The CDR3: CASSFGEGAEAFF. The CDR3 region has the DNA TGTGCCAGCAGCTTCGGGGAAGGGGCTGAAGCTTTCTTT.